This T cell receptor (beta chain) emerged from a study of blood T cell repertoires in COVID-19. Study-wide background: Italy, Spain and the United States were the sources of the convalescent and acute COVID-19 samples. T cells, B-cell-depleted T cells, or PBMCs provided the cDNA or gDNA that served as material.

Participant ages covered 18 to 89 years across 24 US areas. V shed 0 bases and J 8 bases; nucleotides not matched to a gene: 10. The CDR3 contains 16 residues. Germline-derived CDR1 and CDR2 are SGDLS and YYNGEE. Assay used: immunoSEQ multiplex PCR; TCRdb lists only in-frame clones, some missing. The profile covers 250,000 to 350,000 clones, with about nine tenths appearing a single time and under 11% taken by the ten largest. This chain joins TRBV9 and TRBJ1-1, with 10 bases that match TRBD1. The TCR comes from a woman in her late teens or twenties who had recovered from COVID-19. Sequenced: PBMCs or T cells enriched from blood (not recorded which). The CDR3 protein is CASSVAGDRGTLEAFF. The CDR3 region has the DNA TGTGCCAGCAGCGTAGCAGGGGACAGGGGTACTTTAGAAGCTTTCTTT.